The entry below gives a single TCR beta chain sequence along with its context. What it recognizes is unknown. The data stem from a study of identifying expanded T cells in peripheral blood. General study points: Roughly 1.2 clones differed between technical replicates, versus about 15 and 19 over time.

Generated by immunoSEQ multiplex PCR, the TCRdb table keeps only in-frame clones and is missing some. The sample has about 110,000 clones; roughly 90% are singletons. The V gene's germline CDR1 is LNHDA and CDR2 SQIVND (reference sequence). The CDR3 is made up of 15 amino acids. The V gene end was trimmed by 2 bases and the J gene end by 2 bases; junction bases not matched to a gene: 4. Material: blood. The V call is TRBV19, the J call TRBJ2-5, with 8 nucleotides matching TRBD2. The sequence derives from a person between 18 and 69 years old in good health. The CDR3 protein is CASSIIGGVQETQYF. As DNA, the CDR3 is TGTGCCAGTAGTATAATCGGGGGGGTTCAAGAGACCCAGTACTTC.